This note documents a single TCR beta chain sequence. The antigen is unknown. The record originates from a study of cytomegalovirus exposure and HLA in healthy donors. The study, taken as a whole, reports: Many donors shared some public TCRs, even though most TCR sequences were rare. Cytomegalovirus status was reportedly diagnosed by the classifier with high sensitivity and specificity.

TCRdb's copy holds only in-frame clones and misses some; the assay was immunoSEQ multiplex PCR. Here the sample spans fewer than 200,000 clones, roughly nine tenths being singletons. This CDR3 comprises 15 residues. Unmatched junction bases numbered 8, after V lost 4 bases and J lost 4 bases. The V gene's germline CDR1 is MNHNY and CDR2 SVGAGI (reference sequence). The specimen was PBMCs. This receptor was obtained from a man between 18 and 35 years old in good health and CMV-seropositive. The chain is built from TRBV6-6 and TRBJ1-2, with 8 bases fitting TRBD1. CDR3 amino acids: CASSSTGEKGYGYTF. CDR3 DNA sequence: TGTGCCAGCAGTTCGACAGGGGAAAAGGGCTATGGCTACACCTTC.